Shown below are 8 T cell receptor beta chains from a single sample sequenced in a study of cytomegalovirus exposure and HLA in healthy donors. 60 Vbeta and 13 Jbeta primers were used in PCR. The method was immunoSEQ multiplex PCR; TCRdb's version includes in-frame clones alone and lacks a portion of them. This table has roughly 100,000 clones, roughly three fifths appearing once. The source material was PBMCs. These TCRs come from a human donor in good health.

The chain links TRBV5-1 to TRBJ2-6, with 7 positions matching TRBD2. Unmatched junction bases numbered 7, after V lost 0 bases and J lost 1 base. The germline V gene encodes CDR1 SGHRS and CDR2 YFSETQ. This CDR3 has 18 residues. The CDR3 nucleotides read TGCGCCAGCAGCTTGGTGCCCAGCGGGGCGTCTGGGGCCAACGTCCTGACTTTC. This sequence encodes CASSLVPSGASGANVLTF.

J is TRBJ1-4 and V is TRBV5-1, with TRBD1 matching over 8 bases. The V and J ends lost 3 bases and 5 bases, in that order; junction bases with no gene match: 6. The CDR3 covers 15 residues. Germline V gives CDR1 SGHRS, CDR2 YFSETQ. The CDR3 reads CASSWGTGQNEKLFF. CDR3 nucleotides: TGCGCCAGCAGCTGGGGGACAGGCCAGAATGAAAAACTGTTTTTT.

The J gene is TRBJ2-7, the V gene TRBV4-2; possible D gene TRBD2, 5 bases. With 2 bases removed from V and 4 bases from J, the gap between germline ends came to 9 bases. Germline values: CDR1 LGHNA, CDR2 YNFKEQ. The CDR3 sequence is 13 residues long. CDR3 sequence reads: CASSQQLGYEQYF. The DNA of the CDR3 is TGTGCCAGCAGCCAACAACTAGGGTACGAGCAGTACTTC.

V and J are TRBV10-2 and TRBJ2-7; 7 positions agree with TRBD2. Germline CDR1 WSHSY, CDR2 SAAADI. The J segment lost 3 bases and the V segment lost 7 bases, leaving 9 bases of the junction unmatched. The CDR3 runs to 14 residues. The CDR3 is CASIPGGISYEQYF. CDR3 sequence (DNA): TGCGCCAGCATCCCCGGGGGGATAAGCTACGAGCAGTACTTC.

V is TRBV27 and J is TRBJ2-1, with 11 bases identical to TRBD2. The CDR3 extends over 14 amino acids. With 6 bases clipped from V and 9 bases from J, the junction kept 7 bases outside the gene matches. CDR1 and CDR2 from the germline V gene are MNHEY and SMNVEV (reference sequence). The CDR3 region is CASRLGLAGGEQFF. In DNA form, the CDR3 reads TGTGCCAGCAGACTTGGGCTAGCGGGAGGTGAGCAGTTCTTC.

The chain couples TRBV30 to TRBJ2-5; 8 bases are a match to TRBD2. Germline V CDR1 and CDR2: GTSNPN, SVGIG (reference sequence). J was trimmed by 4 bases and V by 5 bases; bases with no gene match: 9. This CDR3 contains 14 residues. The CDR3 bases are TGTGCCTGGGGAACAGGACTAGCTGGAGAGACCCAGTACTTC. Its protein is CAWGTGLAGETQYF.

V usage is TRBV25-1 and J usage is TRBJ2-1; weak D call: TRBD1 (5 bases). Trimming stripped 0 bases from V and 7 bases from J, with 7 bases between. The CDR3 is made up of 13 amino acids. Looked up from germline, CDR1 is MGHDK and CDR2 is SYGVNS. The CDR3 sequence: CASSEYNRNEQFF. CDR3 coding DNA: TGTGCCAGCAGTGAATATAACAGGAATGAGCAGTTCTTC.

This clone was observed a few times. The rearrangement uses TRBV27 and TRBJ1-2, with TRBD1 as a possible D gene (5 bases). The V gene's germline CDR1 is MNHEY and CDR2 SMNVEV (reference sequence). This CDR3 is 13 amino acids long. V lost 0 bases, J lost 10 bases, and 12 bases lay in between. CDR3 DNA: TGTGCCAGCAGTTTATCTACCGGACACCACTACACCTTC. It is translated as CASSLSTGHHYTF.